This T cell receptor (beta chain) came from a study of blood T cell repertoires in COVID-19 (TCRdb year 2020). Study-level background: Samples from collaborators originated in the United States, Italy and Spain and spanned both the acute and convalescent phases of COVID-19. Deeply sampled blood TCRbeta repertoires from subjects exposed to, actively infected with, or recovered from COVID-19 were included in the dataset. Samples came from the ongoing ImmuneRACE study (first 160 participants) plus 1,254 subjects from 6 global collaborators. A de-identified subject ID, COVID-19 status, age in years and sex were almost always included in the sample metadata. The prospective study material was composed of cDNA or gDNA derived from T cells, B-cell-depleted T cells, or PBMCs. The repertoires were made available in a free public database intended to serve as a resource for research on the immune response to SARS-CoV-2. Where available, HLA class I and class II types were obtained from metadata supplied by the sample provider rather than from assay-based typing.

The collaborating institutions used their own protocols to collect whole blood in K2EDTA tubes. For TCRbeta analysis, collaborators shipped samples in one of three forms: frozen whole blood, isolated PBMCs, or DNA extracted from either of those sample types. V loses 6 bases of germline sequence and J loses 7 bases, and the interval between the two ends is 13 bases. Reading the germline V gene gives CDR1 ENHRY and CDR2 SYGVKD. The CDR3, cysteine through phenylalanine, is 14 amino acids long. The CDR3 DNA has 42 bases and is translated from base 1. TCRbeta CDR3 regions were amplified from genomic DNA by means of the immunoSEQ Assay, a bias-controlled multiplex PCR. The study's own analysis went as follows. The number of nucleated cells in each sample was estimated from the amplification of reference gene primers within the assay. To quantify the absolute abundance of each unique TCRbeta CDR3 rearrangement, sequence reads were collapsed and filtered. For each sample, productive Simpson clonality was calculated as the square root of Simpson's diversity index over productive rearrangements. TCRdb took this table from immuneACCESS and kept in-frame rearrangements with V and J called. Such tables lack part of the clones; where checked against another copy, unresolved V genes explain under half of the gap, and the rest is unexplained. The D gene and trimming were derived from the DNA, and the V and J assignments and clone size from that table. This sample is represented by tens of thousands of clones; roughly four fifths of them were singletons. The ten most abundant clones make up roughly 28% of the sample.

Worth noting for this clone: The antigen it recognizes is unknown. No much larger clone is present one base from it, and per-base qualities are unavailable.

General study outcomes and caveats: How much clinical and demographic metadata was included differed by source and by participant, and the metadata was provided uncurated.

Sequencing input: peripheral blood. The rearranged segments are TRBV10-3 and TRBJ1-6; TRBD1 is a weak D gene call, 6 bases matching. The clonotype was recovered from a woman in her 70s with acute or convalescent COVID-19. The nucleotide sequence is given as TGTGCCATCAGAGCAGACAGGACCAATTCACCCCTCCACTTT. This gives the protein CAIRADRTNSPLHF.